This TCR beta chain was captured in a study of CD8 T cells in ankylosing spondylitis (dated 2017 in TCRdb). About the study as a whole: T cell receptor beta repertoires were profiled in healthy donors and ankylosing spondylitis patients so that disease-linked TCR variants could be found. The full study cohort comprised around 25 ankylosing spondylitis patients and 85 to 120 healthy donors. Peripheral blood was sampled, and synovial fluid was also collected from ankylosing spondylitis patients. Study-wide conclusions, independent of this receptor: Blood from ankylosing spondylitis patients appeared to be characterized by a TCR beta motif composed of about eight highly homologous amino acid variants. Significant enrichment of the disease-linked clones was reported in matched synovial fluid samples from ankylosing spondylitis patients. Some of the motif variants had been reported before in the synovial fluid and blood of reactive arthritis patients, a finding that suggests common disease-initiation mechanisms. In peripheral blood, the disease-linked clones were found at relatively low frequencies and had a CD8+ phenotype.

The sequencing machine was an Illumina HiSeq 2500. Quantitative 5'-RACE with molecular barcodes was the method used to prepare the TCR beta libraries. In the paper's pipeline: A new computational method based on a probabilistic model of VDJ rearrangement was used to identify disease-linked TCR variants. Through fastp at Q25 and MiXCR, TCRdb rebuilt clones from the public reads, retaining in-frame beta chains. Records with the same CDR3 protein are collapsed into one entry carrying the most frequent genes and DNA. TCRdb's processing, not the authors', yielded these V and J calls. For this sample the table gives 450,000 to 550,000 distinct CDR3 sequences, of which 5.3% were detected only once. The top ten clones comprise around 3.5% of the sample. The CDR3 holds 16 amino acids from the cysteine to the phenylalanine. Only the CDR3 portion is preserved as DNA: 48 bases, with reading frame beginning at the first base. The germline V gene (reference sequence) gives CDR1 as SEHNR and CDR2 as FQNEAQ. From V the trimming removes 6 bases and from J it removes 8 bases, while the gene matches leave 13 bases of the junction unaccounted for.

This clonotype was picked up a small number of times. Its cognate antigen has yet to be identified. No much larger clonotype is one base removed from it; base qualities were not supplied. The receptor comes from a male donor with ankylosing spondylitis. What was sequenced was blood, either unsorted or a sorted T cell fraction (not recorded which). In this chain, TRBV7-9 is recombined with TRBJ2-1, and 10 junction bases match TRBD1. The nucleotide sequence reads as follows: TGTGCCAGCAGAGGGACAGGGGCCTTTCCTTTCGATGAGCAGTTCTTC. Its translation is CASRGTGAFPFDEQFF. The CDR3 plus the reference TRBV7-9 and TRBJ2-1 genes for the other parts give the full variable domain: DTGVSQNPRHKITKRGQNVTFRCDPISEHNRLYWYRQTLGQGPEFLTYFQNEAQLEKSRLLSDRFSAERPKGSFSTLEIQRTEQGDSAMYLCASRGTGAFPFDEQFFGPGTRLTVL.